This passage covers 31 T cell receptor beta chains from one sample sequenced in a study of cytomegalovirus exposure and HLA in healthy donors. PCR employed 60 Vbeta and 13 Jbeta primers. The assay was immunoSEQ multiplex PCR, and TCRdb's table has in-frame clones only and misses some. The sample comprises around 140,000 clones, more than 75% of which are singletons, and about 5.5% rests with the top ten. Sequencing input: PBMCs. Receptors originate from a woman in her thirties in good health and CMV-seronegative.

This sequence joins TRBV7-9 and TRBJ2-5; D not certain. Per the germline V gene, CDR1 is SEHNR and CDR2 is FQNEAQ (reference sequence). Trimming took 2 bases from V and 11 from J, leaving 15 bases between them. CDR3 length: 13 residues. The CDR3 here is CASSLSPFGEQYF. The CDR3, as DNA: TGTGCCAGCAGCTTATCTCCGTTTGGTGAGCAGTACTTC. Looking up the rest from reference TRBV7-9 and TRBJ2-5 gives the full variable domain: DTGVSQNPRHKITKRGQNVTFRCDPISEHNRLYWYRQTLGQGPEFLTYFQNEAQLEKSRLLSDRFSAERPKGSFSTLEIQRTEQGDSAMYLCASSLSPFGEQYFGPGTRLLVL.

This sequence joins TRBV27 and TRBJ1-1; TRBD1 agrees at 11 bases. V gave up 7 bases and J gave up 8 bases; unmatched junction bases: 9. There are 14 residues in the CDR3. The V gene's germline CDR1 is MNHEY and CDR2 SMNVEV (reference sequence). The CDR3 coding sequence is TGTGCCAGCATTCCCACCGGGACAGGGGGGGAAGCTTTCTTT. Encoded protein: CASIPTGTGGEAFF.

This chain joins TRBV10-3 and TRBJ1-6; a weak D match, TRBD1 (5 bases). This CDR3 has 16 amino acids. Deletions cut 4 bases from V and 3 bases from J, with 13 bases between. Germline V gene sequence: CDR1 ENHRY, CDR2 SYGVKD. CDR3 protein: CAISAPRGGYNSPLHF. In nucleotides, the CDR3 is TGTGCCATCAGTGCCCCAAGGGGAGGCTATAATTCACCCCTCCACTTT.

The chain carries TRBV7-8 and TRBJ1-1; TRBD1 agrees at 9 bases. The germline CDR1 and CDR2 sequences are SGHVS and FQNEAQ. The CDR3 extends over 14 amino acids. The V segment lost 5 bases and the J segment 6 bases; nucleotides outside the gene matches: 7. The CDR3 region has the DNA TGTGCCAGCAGCCCACCGACAGGGGGTGCTGAAGCTTTCTTT. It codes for CASSPPTGGAEAFF.

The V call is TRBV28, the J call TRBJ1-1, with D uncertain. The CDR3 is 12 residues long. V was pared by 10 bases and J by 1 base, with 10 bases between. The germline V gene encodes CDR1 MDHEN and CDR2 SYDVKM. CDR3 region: CAKTSGNTEAFF. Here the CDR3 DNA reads TGTGCCAAAACGAGCGGGAACACTGAAGCTTTCTTT.

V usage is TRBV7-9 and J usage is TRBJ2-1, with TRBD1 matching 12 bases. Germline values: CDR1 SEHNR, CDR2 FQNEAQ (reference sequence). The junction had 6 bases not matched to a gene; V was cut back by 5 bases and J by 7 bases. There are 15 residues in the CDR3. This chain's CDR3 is CASSLGQGAWNEQFF. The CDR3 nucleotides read TGTGCCAGCAGCCTGGGACAGGGGGCTTGGAATGAGCAGTTCTTC.

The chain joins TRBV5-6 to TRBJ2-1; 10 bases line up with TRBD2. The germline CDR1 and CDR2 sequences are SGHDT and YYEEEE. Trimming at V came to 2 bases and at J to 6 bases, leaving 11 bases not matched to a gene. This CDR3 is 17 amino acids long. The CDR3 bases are TGTGCCAGCAGCTTTGATATGGCTAGCGGGAGTTTCAATGAGCAGTTCTTC. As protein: CASSFDMASGSFNEQFF. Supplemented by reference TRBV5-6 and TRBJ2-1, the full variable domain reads DAGVTQSPTHLIKTRGQQVTLRCSPKSGHDTVSWYQQALGQGPQFIFQYYEEEERQRGNFPDRFSGHQFPNYSSELNVNALLLGDSALYLCASSFDMASGSFNEQFFGPGTRLTVL.

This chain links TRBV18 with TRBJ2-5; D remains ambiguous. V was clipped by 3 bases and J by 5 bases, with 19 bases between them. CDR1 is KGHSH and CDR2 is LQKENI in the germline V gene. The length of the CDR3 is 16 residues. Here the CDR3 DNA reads TGTGCCAGCTCACCCCCCTCGGCTAGGAGAGGCGAGACCCAGTACTTC. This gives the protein CASSPPSARRGETQYF.

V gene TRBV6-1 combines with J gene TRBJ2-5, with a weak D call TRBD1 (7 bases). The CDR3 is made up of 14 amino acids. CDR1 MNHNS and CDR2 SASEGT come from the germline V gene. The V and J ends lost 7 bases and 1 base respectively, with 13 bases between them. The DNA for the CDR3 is TGTGCCAGCACCGCAGGGGGGTCCCAAGAGACCCAGTACTTC. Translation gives CASTAGGSQETQYF.

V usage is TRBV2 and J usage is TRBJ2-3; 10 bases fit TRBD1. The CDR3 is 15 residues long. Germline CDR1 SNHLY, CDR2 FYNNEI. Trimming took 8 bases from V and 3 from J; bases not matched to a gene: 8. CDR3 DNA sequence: TGTGCCAGCGCGTGGGTGGGACAGGGGACAGATACGCAGTATTTT. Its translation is CASAWVGQGTDTQYF.

CDR3 coding DNA: TGTGCCAGCAGCTACACCTCCGTCGAGCAGTACTTC. Its translation is CASSYTSVEQYF. The chain carries TRBV11-2 and TRBJ2-7; D is unresolved. Deletions cut 4 bases from V and 6 bases from J, with 10 bases between. There are 12 residues in the CDR3. Germline V CDR1 and CDR2: SGHAT, FQNNGV. Filled out from reference TRBV11-2 and TRBJ2-7, the complete variable domain reads EAGVAQSPRYKIIEKRQSVAFWCNPISGHATLYWYQQILGQGPKLLIQFQNNGVVDDSQLPKDRFSAERLKGVDSTLKIQPAKLEDSAVYLCASSYTSVEQYFGPGTRLTVT.

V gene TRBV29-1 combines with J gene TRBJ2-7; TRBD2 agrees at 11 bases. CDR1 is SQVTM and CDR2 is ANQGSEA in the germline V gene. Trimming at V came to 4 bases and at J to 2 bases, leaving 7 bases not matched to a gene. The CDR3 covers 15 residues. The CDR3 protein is CSVGSSGRSTYEQYF. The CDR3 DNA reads TGCAGCGTTGGATCTAGCGGGAGGTCGACCTACGAGCAGTACTTC.

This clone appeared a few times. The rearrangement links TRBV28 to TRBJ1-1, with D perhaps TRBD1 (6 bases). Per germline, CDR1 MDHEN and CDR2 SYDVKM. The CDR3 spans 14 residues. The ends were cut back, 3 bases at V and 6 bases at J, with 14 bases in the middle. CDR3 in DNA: TGTGCCAGCAGTTTGGGCCCCGCAGGGGCTGAAGCTTTCTTT. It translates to CASSLGPAGAEAFF. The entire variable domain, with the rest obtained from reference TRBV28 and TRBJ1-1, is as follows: DVKVTQSSRYLVKRTGEKVFLECVQDMDHENMFWYRQDPGLGLRLIYFSYDVKMKEKGDIPEGYSVSREKKERFSLILESASTNQTSMYLCASSLGPAGAEAFFGQGTRLTVV.

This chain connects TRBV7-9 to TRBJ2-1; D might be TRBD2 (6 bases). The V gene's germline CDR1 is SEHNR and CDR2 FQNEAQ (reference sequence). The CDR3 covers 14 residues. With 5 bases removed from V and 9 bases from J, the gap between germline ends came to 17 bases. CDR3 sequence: CASSDDVLATEQFF. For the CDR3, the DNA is TGTGCCAGCAGCGACGATGTACTAGCCACTGAGCAGTTCTTC.

This CDR3 is CASSPGDYAGGDTQYF. The CDR3 nucleotides are TGTGCCAGCAGCCCAGGGGACTATGCGGGGGGTGATACGCAGTATTTT. The rearrangement links TRBV7-9 to TRBJ2-3, with 8 bases lining up with TRBD2. The CDR3 sequence is 16 residues long. Per germline, CDR1 SEHNR and CDR2 FQNEAQ (reference sequence). Trimming took 5 bases from V and 6 from J; bases not matched to a gene: 13.

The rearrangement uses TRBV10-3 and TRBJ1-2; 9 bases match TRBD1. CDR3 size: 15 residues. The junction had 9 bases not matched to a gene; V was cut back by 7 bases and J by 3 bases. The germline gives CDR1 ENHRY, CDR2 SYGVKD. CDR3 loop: CAITQTGGKDYGYTF. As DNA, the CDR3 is TGTGCCATCACTCAGACAGGGGGAAAGGACTATGGCTACACCTTC.

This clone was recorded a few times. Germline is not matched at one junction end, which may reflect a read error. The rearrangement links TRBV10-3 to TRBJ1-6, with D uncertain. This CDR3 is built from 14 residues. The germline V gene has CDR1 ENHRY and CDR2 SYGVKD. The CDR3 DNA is TGTGCCAGCAGTGATAGGGAGGGAGTAACACCCCTCCACTTT. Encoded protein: CASSDREGVTPLHF.

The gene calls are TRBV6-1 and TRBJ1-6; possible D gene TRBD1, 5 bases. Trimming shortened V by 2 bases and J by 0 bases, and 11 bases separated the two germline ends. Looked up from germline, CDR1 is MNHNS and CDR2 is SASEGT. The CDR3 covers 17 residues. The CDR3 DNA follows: TGTGCCAGCAGTGAATGGGGCAAGAGCTCCTATAATTCACCCCTCCACTTT. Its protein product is CASSEWGKSSYNSPLHF.

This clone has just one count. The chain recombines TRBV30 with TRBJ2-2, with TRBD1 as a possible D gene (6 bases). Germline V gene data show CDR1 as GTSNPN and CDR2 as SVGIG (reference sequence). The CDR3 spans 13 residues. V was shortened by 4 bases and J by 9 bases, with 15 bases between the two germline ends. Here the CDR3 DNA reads TGTGCCTGGAACAATCAGGGGCGGAGGGAGCTGTTTTTT. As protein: CAWNNQGRRELFF.

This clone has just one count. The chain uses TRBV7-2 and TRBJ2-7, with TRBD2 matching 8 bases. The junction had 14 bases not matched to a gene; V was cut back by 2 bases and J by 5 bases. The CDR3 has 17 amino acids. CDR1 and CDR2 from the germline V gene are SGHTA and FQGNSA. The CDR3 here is CASSLTRGVAGIDEQYF. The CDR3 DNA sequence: TGTGCCAGCAGCTTAACACGCGGAGTAGCGGGGATAGACGAGCAGTACTTC.

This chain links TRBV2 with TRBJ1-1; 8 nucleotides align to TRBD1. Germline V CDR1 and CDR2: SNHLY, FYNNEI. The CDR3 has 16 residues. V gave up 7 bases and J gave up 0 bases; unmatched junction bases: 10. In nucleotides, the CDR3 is TGTGCCAGCATTACAGGGGGGTTACCCATGAACACTGAAGCTTTCTTT. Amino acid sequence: CASITGGLPMNTEAFF.

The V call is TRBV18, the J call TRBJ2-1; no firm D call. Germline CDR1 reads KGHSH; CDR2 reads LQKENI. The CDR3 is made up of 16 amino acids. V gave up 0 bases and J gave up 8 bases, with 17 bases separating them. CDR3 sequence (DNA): TGTGCCAGCTCACCACCGATTCGAGCTTCGGTCCATGAGCAGTTCTTC. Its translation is CASSPPIRASVHEQFF.

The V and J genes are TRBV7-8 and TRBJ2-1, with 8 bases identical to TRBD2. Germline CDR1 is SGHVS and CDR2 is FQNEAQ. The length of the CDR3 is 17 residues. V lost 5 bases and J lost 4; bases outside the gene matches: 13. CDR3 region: CASSRPRGSGVYNEQFF. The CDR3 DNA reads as TGTGCCAGCAGCCGCCCACGGGGTAGCGGGGTATACAATGAGCAGTTCTTC.

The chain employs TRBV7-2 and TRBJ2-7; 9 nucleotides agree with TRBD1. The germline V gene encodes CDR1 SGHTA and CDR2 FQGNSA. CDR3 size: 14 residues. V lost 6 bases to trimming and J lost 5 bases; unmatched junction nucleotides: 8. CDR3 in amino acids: CASSYDRGYNEQYF. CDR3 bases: TGTGCCAGCAGTTACGACAGGGGGTATAACGAGCAGTACTTC. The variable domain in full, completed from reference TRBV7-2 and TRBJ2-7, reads GAGVSQSPSNKVTEKGKDVELRCDPISGHTALYWYRQSLGQGLEFLIYFQGNSAPDKSGLPSDRFSAERTGGSVSTLTIQRTQQEDSAVYLCASSYDRGYNEQYFGPGTRLTVT.

The CDR3 nucleotides are TGTGCCATCAGTGTATCCAGGAACACTGAAGCTTTCTTT. This encodes CAISVSRNTEAFF. The V gene is TRBV10-3, the J gene TRBJ1-1; no firm D call. Deletions cut 4 bases from V and 1 base from J, with 7 bases between. The CDR3 is made up of 13 amino acids. Germline CDR1 and CDR2: ENHRY and SYGVKD.

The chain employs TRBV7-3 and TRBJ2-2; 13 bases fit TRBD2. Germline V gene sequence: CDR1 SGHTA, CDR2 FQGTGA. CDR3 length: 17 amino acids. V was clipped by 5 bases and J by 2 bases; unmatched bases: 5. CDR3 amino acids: CASSKLAGGLNTGELFF. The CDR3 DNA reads TGTGCCAGCAGCAAACTAGCGGGAGGGCTTAACACCGGGGAGCTGTTTTTT.

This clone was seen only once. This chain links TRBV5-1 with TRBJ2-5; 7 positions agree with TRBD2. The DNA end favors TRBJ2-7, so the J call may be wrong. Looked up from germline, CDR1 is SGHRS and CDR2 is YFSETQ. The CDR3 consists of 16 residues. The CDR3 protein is CASSLGSTSNFYEQYF. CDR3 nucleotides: TGCGCCAGCAGCTTGGGGTCGACTAGCAACTTCTACGAGCAGTACTTC.

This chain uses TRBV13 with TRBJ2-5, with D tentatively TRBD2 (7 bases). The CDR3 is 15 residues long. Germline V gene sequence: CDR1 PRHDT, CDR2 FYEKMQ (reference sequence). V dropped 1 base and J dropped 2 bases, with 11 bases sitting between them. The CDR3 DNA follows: TGTGCCAGCAGCTTAGACGGGGGGACACAAGAGACCCAGTACTTC. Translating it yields CASSLDGGTQETQYF.

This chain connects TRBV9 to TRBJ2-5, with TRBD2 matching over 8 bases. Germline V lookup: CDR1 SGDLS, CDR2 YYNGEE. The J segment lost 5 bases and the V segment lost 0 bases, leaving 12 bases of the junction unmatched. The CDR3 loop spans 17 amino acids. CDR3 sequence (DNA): TGTGCCAGCAGCGTAGGTGGGACTAGAGGCATAGGGGAGACCCAGTACTTC. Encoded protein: CASSVGGTRGIGETQYF.

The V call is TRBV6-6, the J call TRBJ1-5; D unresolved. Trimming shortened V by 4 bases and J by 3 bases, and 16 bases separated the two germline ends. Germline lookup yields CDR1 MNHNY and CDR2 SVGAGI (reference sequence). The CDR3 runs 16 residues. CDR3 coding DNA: TGTGCCAGCAGTTCGTCTCAGGTTCGCCTCAATCAGCCCCAGCATTTT. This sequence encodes CASSSSQVRLNQPQHF.

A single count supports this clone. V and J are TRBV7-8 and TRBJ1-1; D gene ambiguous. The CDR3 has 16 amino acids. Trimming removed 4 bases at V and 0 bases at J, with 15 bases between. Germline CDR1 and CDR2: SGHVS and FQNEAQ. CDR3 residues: CASSSREGMMNTEAFF. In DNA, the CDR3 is TGTGCCAGCAGCTCCCGGGAGGGAATGATGAACACTGAAGCTTTCTTT.